The count of the clone carrying this TCR beta chain is one. The data were produced by immunoSEQ multiplex PCR, yet TCRdb's version contains in-frame clones alone and is incomplete. Of about 410,000 clones in the sample, roughly 89% were seen once. This sample is drawn from a study of blood T cell repertoires in COVID-19. The J segment lost 4 bases and the V segment lost 5 bases, leaving 2 bases of the junction unmatched. The CDR3 totals 14 residues. CDR1 MGHRA and CDR2 YSYEKL come from the germline V gene. The origin of this receptor is a woman aged 30 to 39 with active or convalescent COVID-19. Sequencing input: peripheral blood. This chain connects TRBV4-1 to TRBJ2-1, with 10 bases fitting TRBD2. The CDR3: CASSLAGGYNEQFF. CDR3 DNA sequence: TGCGCCAGCAGCTTAGCGGGGGGATACAATGAGCAGTTCTTC.